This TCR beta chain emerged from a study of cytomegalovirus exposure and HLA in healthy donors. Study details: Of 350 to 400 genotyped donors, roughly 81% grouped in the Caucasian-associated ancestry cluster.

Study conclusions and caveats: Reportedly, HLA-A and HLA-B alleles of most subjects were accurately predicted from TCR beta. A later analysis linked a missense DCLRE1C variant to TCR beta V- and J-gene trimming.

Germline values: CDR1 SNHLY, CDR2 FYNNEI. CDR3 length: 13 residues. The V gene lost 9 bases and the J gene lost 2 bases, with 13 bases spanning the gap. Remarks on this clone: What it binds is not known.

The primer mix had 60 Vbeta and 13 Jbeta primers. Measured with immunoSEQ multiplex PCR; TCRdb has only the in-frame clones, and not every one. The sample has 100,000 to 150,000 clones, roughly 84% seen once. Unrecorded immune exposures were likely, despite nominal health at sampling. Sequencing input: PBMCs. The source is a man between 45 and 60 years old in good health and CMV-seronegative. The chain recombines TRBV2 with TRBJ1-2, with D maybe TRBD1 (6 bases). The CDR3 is CARLQGPNYGYTF. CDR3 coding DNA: TGTGCCAGACTCCAGGGGCCCAACTATGGCTACACCTTC.